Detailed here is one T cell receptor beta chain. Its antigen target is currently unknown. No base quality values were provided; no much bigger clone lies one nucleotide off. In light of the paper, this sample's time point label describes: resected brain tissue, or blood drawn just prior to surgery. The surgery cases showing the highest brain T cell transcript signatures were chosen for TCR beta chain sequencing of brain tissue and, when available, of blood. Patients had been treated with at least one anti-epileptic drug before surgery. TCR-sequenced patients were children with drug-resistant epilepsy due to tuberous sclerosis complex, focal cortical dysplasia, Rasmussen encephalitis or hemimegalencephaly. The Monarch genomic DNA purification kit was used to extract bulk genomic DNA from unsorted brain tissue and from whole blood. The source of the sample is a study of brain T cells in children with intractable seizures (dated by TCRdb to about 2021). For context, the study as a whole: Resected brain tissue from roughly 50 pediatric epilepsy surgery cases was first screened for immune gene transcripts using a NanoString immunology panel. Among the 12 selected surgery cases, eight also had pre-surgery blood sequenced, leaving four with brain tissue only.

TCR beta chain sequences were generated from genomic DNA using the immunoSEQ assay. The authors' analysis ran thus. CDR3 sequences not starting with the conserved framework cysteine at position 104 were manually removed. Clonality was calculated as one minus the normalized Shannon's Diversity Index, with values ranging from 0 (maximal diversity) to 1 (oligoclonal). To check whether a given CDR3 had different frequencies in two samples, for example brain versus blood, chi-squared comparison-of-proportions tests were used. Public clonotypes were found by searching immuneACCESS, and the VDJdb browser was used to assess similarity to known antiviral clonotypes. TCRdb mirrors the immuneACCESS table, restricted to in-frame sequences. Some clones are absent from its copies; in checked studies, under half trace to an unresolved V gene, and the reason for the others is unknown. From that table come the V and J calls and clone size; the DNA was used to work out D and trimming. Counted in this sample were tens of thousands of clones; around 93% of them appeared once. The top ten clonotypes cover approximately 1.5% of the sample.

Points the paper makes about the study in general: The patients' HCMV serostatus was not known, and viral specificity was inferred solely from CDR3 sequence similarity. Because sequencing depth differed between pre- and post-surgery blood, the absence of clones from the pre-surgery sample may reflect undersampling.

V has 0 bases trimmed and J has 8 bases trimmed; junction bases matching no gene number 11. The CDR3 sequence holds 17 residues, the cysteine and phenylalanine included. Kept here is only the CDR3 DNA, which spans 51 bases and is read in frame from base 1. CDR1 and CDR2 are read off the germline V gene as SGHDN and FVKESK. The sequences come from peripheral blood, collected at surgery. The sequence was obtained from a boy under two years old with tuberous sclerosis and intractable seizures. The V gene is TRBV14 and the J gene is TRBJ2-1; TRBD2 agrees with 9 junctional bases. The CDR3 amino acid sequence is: CASSQDRLADHRDEQFF. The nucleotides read TGTGCCAGCAGCCAAGATAGACTAGCGGATCACAGGGATGAGCAGTTCTTC. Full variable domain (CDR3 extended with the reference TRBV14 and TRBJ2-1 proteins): EAGVTQFPSHSVIEKGQTVTLRCDPISGHDNLYWYRRVMGKEIKFLLHFVKESKQDESGMPNNRFLAERTGGTYSTLKVQPAELEDSGVYFCASSQDRLADHRDEQFFGPGTRLTVL.